This T cell receptor beta chain was sequenced during a study of neurological immune-mediated disorders. Study observations and caveats: There was no association between the multiple sclerosis repertoire cluster and any clinical or MRI feature. HTLV-1-associated myelopathy ranked highest for TCR clonal expansion and multiple sclerosis lowest, beneath healthy controls.

The authors produced cDNA by 5'RACE using 10-nucleotide random UMIs. One entry per CDR3 protein, called by TCRdb with MiXCR from the 5' RACE reads. The table shows roughly 76,000 distinct CDR3 sequences, with 2.5% to 4% occurring only once. This CDR3 has 16 residues. The germline gives CDR1 SQVTM, CDR2 ANQGSEA. Germline trimming cut 7 bases from V and 1 base from J; bases unmatched to any gene: 12. This clonotype was found many times. What it binds is unknown. The material sequenced was PBMCs. This sequence originates from a woman between 50 and 59 years old with multiple sclerosis. The V gene is TRBV29-1, the J gene TRBJ2-2, with 7 bases identical to TRBD2. CDR3 amino acids: CSAYGASGENTGELFF. The CDR3 DNA follows: TGCAGCGCCTACGGGGCTAGCGGAGAGAACACCGGGGAGCTGTTTTTT.